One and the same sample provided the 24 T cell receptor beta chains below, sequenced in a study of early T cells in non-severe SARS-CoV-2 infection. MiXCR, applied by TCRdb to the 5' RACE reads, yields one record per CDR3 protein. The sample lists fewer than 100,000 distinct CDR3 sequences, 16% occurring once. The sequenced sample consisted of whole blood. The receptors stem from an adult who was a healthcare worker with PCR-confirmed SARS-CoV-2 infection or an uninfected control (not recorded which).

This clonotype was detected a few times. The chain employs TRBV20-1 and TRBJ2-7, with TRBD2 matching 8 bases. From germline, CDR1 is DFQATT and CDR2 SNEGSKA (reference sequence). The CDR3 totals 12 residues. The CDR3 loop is CSGSGLASEQYF. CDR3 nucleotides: TGCAGCGGCTCCGGACTAGCCTCCGAGCAGTACTTC.

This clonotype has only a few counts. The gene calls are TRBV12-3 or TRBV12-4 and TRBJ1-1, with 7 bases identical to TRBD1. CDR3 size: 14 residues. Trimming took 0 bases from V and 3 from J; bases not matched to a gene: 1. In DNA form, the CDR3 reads TGTGCCAGCAGTTTAGCGGGACAGTACACTGAAGCTTTCTTT. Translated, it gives CASSLAGQYTEAFF.

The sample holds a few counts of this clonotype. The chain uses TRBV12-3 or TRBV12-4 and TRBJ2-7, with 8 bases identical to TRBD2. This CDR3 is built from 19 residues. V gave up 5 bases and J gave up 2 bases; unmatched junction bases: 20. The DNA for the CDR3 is TGTGCCAGCAGTATCACATTGGGAGCGGGAGACCCTTTCACCTACGAGCAGTACTTC. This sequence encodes CASSITLGAGDPFTYEQYF.

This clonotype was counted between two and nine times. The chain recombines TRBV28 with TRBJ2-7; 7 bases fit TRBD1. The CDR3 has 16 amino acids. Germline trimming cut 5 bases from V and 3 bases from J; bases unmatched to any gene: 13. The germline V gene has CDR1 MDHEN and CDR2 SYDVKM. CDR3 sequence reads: CASSPGGLAASYEQYF. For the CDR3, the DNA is TGTGCCAGCAGTCCAGGGGGTTTGGCGGCCAGCTACGAGCAGTACTTC. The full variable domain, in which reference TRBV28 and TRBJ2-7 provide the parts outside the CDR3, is DVKVTQSSRYLVKRTGEKVFLECVQDMDHENMFWYRQDPGLGLRLIYFSYDVKMKEKGDIPEGYSVSREKKERFSLILESASTNQTSMYLCASSPGGLAASYEQYFGPGTRLTVT.

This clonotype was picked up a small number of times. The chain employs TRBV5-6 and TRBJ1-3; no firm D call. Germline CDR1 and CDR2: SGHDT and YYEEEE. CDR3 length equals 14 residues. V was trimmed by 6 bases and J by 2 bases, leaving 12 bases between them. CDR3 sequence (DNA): TGTGCCAGCAAGGTTGACGTTCCTGGAAACACCATATATTTT. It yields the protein CASKVDVPGNTIYF. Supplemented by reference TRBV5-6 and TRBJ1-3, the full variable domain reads DAGVTQSPTHLIKTRGQQVTLRCSPKSGHDTVSWYQQALGQGPQFIFQYYEEEERQRGNFPDRFSGHQFPNYSSELNVNALLLGDSALYLCASKVDVPGNTIYFGEGSWLTVV.

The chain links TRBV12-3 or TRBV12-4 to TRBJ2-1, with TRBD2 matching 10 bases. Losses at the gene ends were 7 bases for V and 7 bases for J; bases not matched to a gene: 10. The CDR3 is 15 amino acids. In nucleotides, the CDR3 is TGTGCCAGCACATCTAGCGGGGGAATAAGAAATGAGCAGTTCTTC. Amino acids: CASTSSGGIRNEQFF.

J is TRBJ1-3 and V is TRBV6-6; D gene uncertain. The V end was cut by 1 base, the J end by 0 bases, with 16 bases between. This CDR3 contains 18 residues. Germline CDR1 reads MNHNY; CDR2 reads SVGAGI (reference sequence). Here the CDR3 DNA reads TGTGCCAGCAGTTACTTCGCTGCGATCACAACCTCTGGAAACACCATATATTTT. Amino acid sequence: CASSYFAAITTSGNTIYF.

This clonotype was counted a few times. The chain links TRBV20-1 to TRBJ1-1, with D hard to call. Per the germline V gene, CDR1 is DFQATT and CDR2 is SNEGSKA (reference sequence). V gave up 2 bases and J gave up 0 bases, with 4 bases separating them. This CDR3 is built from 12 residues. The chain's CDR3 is CSARFLNTEAFF. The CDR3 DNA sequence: TGCAGTGCTAGATTTCTGAACACTGAAGCTTTCTTT.

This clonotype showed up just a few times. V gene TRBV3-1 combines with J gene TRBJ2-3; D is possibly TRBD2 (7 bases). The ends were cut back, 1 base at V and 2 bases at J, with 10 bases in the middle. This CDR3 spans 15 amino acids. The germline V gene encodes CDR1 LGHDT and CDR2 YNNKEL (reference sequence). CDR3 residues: CASSQAGGLTDTQYF. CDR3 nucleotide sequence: TGTGCCAGCAGCCAAGCCGGGGGGCTCACAGATACGCAGTATTTT.

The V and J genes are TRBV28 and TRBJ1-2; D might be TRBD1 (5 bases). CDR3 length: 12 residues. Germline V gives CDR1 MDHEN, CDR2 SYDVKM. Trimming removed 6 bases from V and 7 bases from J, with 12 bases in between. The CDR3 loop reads CASSLTVPGYTF. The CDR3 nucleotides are TGTGCCAGCAGCCTGACAGTTCCTGGCTACACCTTC.

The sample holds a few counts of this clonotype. The CDR3 region has the DNA TGTGCCAGCAGCGTAGGGGCAGGGCGGGAGACCCAGTACTTC. Protein: CASSVGAGRETQYF. The chain couples TRBV9 to TRBJ2-5, with a possible D match to TRBD1 (5 bases). V lost 0 bases and J 5 bases, leaving 11 bases between the germline ends. This CDR3 contains 14 residues. CDR1 and CDR2 (germline): SGDLS, YYNGEE.

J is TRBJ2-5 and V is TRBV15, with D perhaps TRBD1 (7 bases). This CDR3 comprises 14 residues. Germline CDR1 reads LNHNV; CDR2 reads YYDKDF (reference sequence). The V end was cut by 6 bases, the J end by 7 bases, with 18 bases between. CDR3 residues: CATRPSGGPGTQYF. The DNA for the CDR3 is TGTGCCACCAGGCCTTCAGGGGGGCCTGGGACCCAGTACTTC.

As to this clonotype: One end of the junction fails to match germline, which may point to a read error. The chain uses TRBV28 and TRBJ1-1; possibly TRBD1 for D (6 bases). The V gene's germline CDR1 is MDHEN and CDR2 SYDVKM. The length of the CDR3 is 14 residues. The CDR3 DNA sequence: TGTTCCAGCAGACCTATTAAGGGGGGGCCTGAAGCTTTCTTT. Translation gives CSSRPIKGGPEAFF.

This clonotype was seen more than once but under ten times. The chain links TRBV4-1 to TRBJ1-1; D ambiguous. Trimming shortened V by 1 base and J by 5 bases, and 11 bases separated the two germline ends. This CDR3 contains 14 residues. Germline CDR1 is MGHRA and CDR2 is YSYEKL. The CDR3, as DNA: TGCGCCAGCAGCCAAGTGGCCGTAGGGACTGAAGCTTTCTTT. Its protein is CASSQVAVGTEAFF.

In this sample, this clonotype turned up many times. The CDR3 loop is CASGSRTVLGTGELFF. The DNA for the CDR3 is TGTGCTAGTGGTTCCCGGACAGTGCTTGGCACCGGGGAGCTGTTTTTT. This chain connects TRBV12-5 to TRBJ2-2; tentative D call: TRBD1 (6 bases). Trimming removed 4 bases from V and 4 bases from J, with 16 bases in between. The V gene's germline CDR1 is LGHNT and CDR2 FRNRAP. The CDR3 loop spans 16 amino acids. The variable domain in full, completed from reference TRBV12-5 and TRBJ2-2, reads DARVTQTPRHKVTEMGQEVTMRCQPILGHNTVFWYRQTMMQGLELLAYFRNRAPLDDSGMPKDRFSAEMPDATLATLKIQPSEPRDSAVYFCASGSRTVLGTGELFFGEGSRLTVL.

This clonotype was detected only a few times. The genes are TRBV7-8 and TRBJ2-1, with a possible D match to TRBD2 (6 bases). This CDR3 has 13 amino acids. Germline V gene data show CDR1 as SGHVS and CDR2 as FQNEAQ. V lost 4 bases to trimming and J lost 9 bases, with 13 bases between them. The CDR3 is CASSSRERGEQFF. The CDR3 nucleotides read TGTGCCAGCAGCTCCCGGGAGAGGGGTGAGCAGTTCTTC.

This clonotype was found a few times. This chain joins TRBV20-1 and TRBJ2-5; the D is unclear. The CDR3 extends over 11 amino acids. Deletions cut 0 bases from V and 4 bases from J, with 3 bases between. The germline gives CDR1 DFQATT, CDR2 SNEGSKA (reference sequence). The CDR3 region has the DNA TGCAGTGCTAGAGACGGAGAGACCCAGTACTTC. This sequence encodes CSARDGETQYF.

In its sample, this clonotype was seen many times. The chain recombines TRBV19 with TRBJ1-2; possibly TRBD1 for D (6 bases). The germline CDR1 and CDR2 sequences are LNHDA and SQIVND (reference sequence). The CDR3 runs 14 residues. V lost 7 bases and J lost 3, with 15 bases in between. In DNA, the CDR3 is TGTGCCAGTAACCGGGACACAGCTTACTATGGCTACACCTTC. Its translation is CASNRDTAYYGYTF.

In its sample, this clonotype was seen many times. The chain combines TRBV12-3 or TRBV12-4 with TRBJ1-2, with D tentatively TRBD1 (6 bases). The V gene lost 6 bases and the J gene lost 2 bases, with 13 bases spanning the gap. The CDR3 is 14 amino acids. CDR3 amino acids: CASRETTGNYGYTF. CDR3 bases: TGTGCCAGCAGGGAAACGACAGGAAACTATGGCTACACCTTC.

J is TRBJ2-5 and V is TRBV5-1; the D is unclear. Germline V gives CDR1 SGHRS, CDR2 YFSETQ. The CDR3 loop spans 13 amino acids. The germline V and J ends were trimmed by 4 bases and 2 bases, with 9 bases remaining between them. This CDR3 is CASSPGPQETQYF. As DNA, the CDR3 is TGCGCCAGCAGCCCCGGACCACAAGAGACCCAGTACTTC. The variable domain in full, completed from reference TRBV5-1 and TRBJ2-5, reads KAGVTQTPRYLIKTRGQQVTLSCSPISGHRSVSWYQQTPGQGLQFLFEYFSETQRNKGNFPGRFSGRQFSNSRSEMNVSTLELGDSALYLCASSPGPQETQYFGPGTRLLVL.

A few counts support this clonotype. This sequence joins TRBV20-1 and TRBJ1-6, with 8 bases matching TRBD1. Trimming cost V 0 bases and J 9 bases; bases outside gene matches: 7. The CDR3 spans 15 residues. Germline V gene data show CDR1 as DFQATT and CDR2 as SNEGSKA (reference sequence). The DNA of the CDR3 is TGCAGTGCTAGAGACTCCCAGGGGGCGGTTTCACCCCTCCACTTT. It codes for CSARDSQGAVSPLHF.

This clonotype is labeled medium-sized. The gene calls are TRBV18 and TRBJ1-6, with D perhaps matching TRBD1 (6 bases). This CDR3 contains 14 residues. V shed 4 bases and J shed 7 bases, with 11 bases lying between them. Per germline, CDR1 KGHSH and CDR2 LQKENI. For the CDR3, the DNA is TGTGCCAGCTCACGCGACAGGAAAAATTCACCCCTCCACTTT. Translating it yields CASSRDRKNSPLHF.

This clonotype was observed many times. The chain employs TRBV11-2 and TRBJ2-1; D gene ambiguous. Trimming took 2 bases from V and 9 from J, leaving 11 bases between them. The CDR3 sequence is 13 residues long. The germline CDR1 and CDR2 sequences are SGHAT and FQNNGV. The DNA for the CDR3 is TGTGCCAGCAGCTTACTGGGTAGGGTTGAGCAGTTCTTC. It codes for CASSLLGRVEQFF.

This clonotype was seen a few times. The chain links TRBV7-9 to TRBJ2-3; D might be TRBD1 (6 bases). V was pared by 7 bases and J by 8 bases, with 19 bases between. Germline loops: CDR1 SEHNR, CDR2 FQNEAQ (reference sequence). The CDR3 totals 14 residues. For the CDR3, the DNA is TGTGCCAGCACCCTCGCCGATGAAGGGGGTACGCAGTATTTT. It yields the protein CASTLADEGGTQYF.